This TCR beta chain derives from a study of OX40 agonist ivuxolimab in advanced cancers. Study-level background: Past anti-PD-1, anti-PD-L1 or anti-CTLA-4 therapy was accepted, and roughly 42% had received some. Two cutaneous melanoma patients and one hepatocellular carcinoma patient, three in all, had partial responses.

With respect to this clone: Its antigen is currently unknown.

Sequenced by immunoSEQ multiplex PCR; TCRdb stores in-frame clones only, minus some. This sample yields 55,000 to 90,000 clones, of which around 90% are seen a single time; 2% to 2.5% belongs to the top ten. The CDR3 spans 16 residues. The germline V gene encodes CDR1 SGHRS and CDR2 YFSETQ. Trimming removed 0 bases at V and 7 bases at J, with 17 bases between. Overall study findings and caveats: Partial responders dosed at 0.1-3.0 mg/kg displayed clonal expansion ranking among the lowest. In the 0.1 to 3.0 mg/kg range, CD4+ and CD8+ blood T cells had expanded clonally by week 6.

The TCR originated in an adult with an advanced solid tumor such as melanoma, head and neck, liver or kidney cancer. The V and J genes are TRBV5-1 and TRBJ2-1, with D perhaps TRBD1 (6 bases). Here the sequenced sample was CD4+ or CD8+ T cells sorted from blood, taken in a trial of the OX40 agonist ivuxolimab. CDR3 protein: CASSLGSGQRGNEQFF. The CDR3 DNA reads as TGCGCCAGCAGCTTGGGGTCCGGACAGAGAGGGAATGAGCAGTTCTTC.